A single sample gave rise to the 7 T cell receptor beta chains below, sequenced in a study of T cells in Graves' hyperthyroidism and ophthalmopathy. Amplification of TCR beta CDR3 regions used RNA as the template. An initial round of RT-PCR targeting the TCR CDR3 relied on the HTBI primer set. One entry per CDR3 protein results from TCRdb running MiXCR on the multiplex PCR reads. The sample consists of hundreds of thousands of distinct CDR3 sequences, around 15% of them appearing once. The sample comprised blood. These receptors all stem from a woman aged 55-70 years with Graves' ophthalmopathy.

Many counts were recorded for this clonotype. This chain uses TRBV7-2 with TRBJ2-7, with 7 bases lining up with TRBD2. This CDR3 comprises 14 residues. V was clipped by 4 bases and J by 3 bases; unmatched bases: 6. The germline V gene encodes CDR1 SGHTA and CDR2 FQGNSA. CDR3 protein: CASSSWGGDYEQYF. Written as DNA, the CDR3 is TGTGCCAGCAGCTCCTGGGGGGGGGACTACGAGCAGTACTTC. The variable domain in full, completed from reference TRBV7-2 and TRBJ2-7, reads GAGVSQSPSNKVTEKGKDVELRCDPISGHTALYWYRQSLGQGLEFLIYFQGNSAPDKSGLPSDRFSAERTGGSVSTLTIQRTQQEDSAVYLCASSSWGGDYEQYFGPGTRLTVT.

This clonotype was seen at least ten times. The gene calls are TRBV20-1 and TRBJ2-7; perhaps TRBD2 as D (5 bases). Germline V gene data show CDR1 as DFQATT and CDR2 as SNEGSKA (reference sequence). V lost 0 bases, J lost 4 bases, and 10 bases lay in between. The CDR3 runs to 13 residues. The CDR3 DNA reads TGCAGTGCTAGAGATCGGACTGCGTACGAGCAGTACTTC. This sequence encodes CSARDRTAYEQYF.

The DNA of the CDR3 is TGTGCCAGCGGGGCGGGTTACGAGCAGTACTTC. Translated, it gives CASGAGYEQYF. The chain recombines TRBV6-1 with TRBJ2-7; D tentatively reads TRBD1 or TRBD2 (5 bases each). The germline V gene encodes CDR1 MNHNS and CDR2 SASEGT. The V end lost 8 bases, the J end lost 4 bases, and 9 bases lay between the germline ends. The CDR3 is 11 amino acids.

As concerns this clonotype: Compared with germline, one end of the junction differs, possibly owing to a read error. The chain carries TRBV27 and TRBJ2-7, with unresolved D. Germline CDR1 is MNHEY and CDR2 is SMNVEV (reference sequence). The CDR3 runs to 13 residues. The CDR3 region has the DNA TGTGCCACCAGTTTAAAGGGTGGTTGGGAGCAGTACTTC. Protein: CATSLKGGWEQYF.

This clonotype was observed at least ten times. This chain uses TRBV6-2 or TRBV6-3 with TRBJ2-3; D is perhaps TRBD2 (5 bases). The CDR3 totals 13 residues. Germline CDR1 MNHEY, CDR2 SVGEGT. The V and J ends lost 4 bases and 5 bases respectively, with 10 bases between them. The CDR3 loop is CASSWFEGDTQYF. The CDR3 DNA reads TGTGCCAGCAGTTGGTTTGAGGGAGATACGCAGTATTTT.

This clonotype showed up many times. The junction shows a germline mismatch at one end, possibly a read error. The rearrangement joins TRBV7-7 to TRBJ2-1, with D perhaps matching TRBD1 (5 bases). Germline CDR1 reads SSHAT; CDR2 reads FNYEAQ (reference sequence). This CDR3 is 15 amino acids long. The CDR3, as DNA: TGTGCTAGCAGCTTAGGGGTAGGGGCAAACAATGAGCAGTTCTTC. Amino acids: CASSLGVGANNEQFF.

In its sample, this clonotype was seen many times. This rearrangement joins TRBV18 to TRBJ2-5; TRBD2 is a possible D gene (6 bases). Per germline, CDR1 KGHSH and CDR2 LQKENI. This CDR3 is built from 13 residues. Trimming removed 4 bases at V and 4 bases at J, with 10 bases between. CDR3 sequence: CASSRGLLETQYF. In nucleotides, the CDR3 is TGTGCCAGCTCACGGGGACTTCTAGAGACCCAGTACTTC. The entire variable domain, with the rest obtained from reference TRBV18 and TRBJ2-5, is as follows: NAGVMQNPRHLVRRRGQEARLRCSPMKGHSHVYWYRQLPEEGLKFMVYLQKENIIDESGMPKERFSAEFPKEGPSILRIQQVVRGDSAAYFCASSRGLLETQYFGPGTRLLVL.